These 30 T cell receptor beta chains came from one sample sequenced in a study of cytomegalovirus exposure and HLA in healthy donors. PCR involved 60 Vbeta and 13 Jbeta primers. This table comes from immunoSEQ multiplex PCR, and its TCRdb copy is limited to in-frame clones, with some not included. The sample gives approximately 130,000 clones, around 83% of which show up once; roughly 6.7% is in the top ten. Sequencing used PBMCs. These receptors were taken from a woman in her 30s in good health and CMV-seropositive.

In this sample, this clone turned up once. This chain uses TRBV5-1 with TRBJ2-1; D is possibly TRBD1 (6 bases). V was shortened by 5 bases and J by 0 bases, with 12 bases between the two germline ends. Germline loops: CDR1 SGHRS, CDR2 YFSETQ. The CDR3 totals 15 residues. CDR3 amino acids: CASSYGQRSYNEQFF. The CDR3 DNA is TGCGCCAGCAGTTACGGACAGCGCTCCTACAATGAGCAGTTCTTC. Full variable domain (missing parts from reference TRBV5-1 and TRBJ2-1): KAGVTQTPRYLIKTRGQQVTLSCSPISGHRSVSWYQQTPGQGLQFLFEYFSETQRNKGNFPGRFSGRQFSNSRSEMNVSTLELGDSALYLCASSYGQRSYNEQFFGPGTRLTVL.

The chain carries TRBV29-1 and TRBJ2-1; 8 positions agree with TRBD2. Germline CDR1 reads SQVTM; CDR2 reads ANQGSEA. This CDR3 contains 16 residues. V was pared by 0 bases and J by 0 bases, with 4 bases of the junction left unmatched. The DNA of the CDR3 is TGCAGCGTTGAAGACGGGAGGGGGAGCTCCTACAATGAGCAGTTCTTC. Its translation: CSVEDGRGSSYNEQFF.

The chain uses TRBV28 and TRBJ1-6; D is unclear. Trimming shortened V by 5 bases and J by 8 bases, and 19 bases separated the two germline ends. This CDR3 has 16 amino acids. The germline V gene has CDR1 MDHEN and CDR2 SYDVKM. The DNA of the CDR3 is TGTGCCAGCAGTCCCTGGTCCCCGGGGTCGGATTCACCCCTCCACTTT. Protein: CASSPWSPGSDSPLHF.

The chain recombines TRBV5-1 with TRBJ2-7; 10 positions match TRBD1. The length of the CDR3 is 17 residues. J gave up 3 bases and V 4 bases, and 13 bases lay outside the gene matches. Germline V gives CDR1 SGHRS, CDR2 YFSETQ. The CDR3 sequence: CASSPTPMGTGDYEQYF. The CDR3 nucleotides read TGCGCCAGCAGCCCGACCCCTATGGGGACAGGGGACTACGAGCAGTACTTC.

This sequence joins TRBV5-4 and TRBJ2-7, with TRBD1 matching over 10 bases. Germline trimming cut 4 bases from V and 4 bases from J; bases unmatched to any gene: 8. The CDR3 covers 15 residues. Per germline, CDR1 SGHNT and CDR2 YYREEE (reference sequence). The CDR3 here is CASSARQGAKYEQYF. The DNA of the CDR3 is TGTGCCAGCAGCGCCCGACAGGGGGCGAAGTACGAGCAGTACTTC.

The genes are TRBV28 and TRBJ1-1; unclear D gene. CDR3 size: 13 residues. Germline CDR1 and CDR2: MDHEN and SYDVKM. V lost 5 bases and J lost 8, with 15 bases in between. This chain's CDR3 is CASSLRHLSEAFF. In DNA form, the CDR3 reads TGTGCCAGCAGTCTGAGACATCTCAGCGAAGCTTTCTTT.

The chain links TRBV2 to TRBJ2-3, with TRBD1 as a possible D gene (5 bases). Germline CDR1 and CDR2: SNHLY and FYNNEI. The CDR3 contains 12 residues. V was trimmed by 6 bases and J by 2 bases, leaving 6 bases between them. The CDR3: CASRTATDTQYF. The CDR3 DNA sequence: TGTGCCAGCAGGACAGCCACAGATACGCAGTATTTT.

The chain uses TRBV18 and TRBJ2-2; no clear D gene. The V and J ends lost 3 bases and 3 bases respectively, with 8 bases between them. The CDR3 is 14 amino acids. Germline CDR1 is KGHSH and CDR2 is LQKENI. The DNA for the CDR3 is TGTGCCAGCTCACCCCCCGTTGACACCGGGGAGCTGTTTTTT. Translation: CASSPPVDTGELFF.

V and J are TRBV5-1 and TRBJ2-3; D is perhaps TRBD2 (5 bases). The length of the CDR3 is 16 residues. In germline, CDR1 is SGHRS, CDR2 YFSETQ. Between the trimmed V and J ends, which lost 0 bases and 4 bases, there was a span of 15 bases. CDR3: CASSLEEGGVPDTQYF. DNA for the CDR3: TGCGCCAGCAGCTTGGAGGAAGGAGGAGTCCCAGATACGCAGTATTTT.

This CDR3 reads CASSSADRAGYTF. CDR3 nucleotides: TGTGCCAGTAGTTCCGCGGACAGGGCTGGCTACACCTTC. The gene calls are TRBV19 and TRBJ1-2, with 8 bases lining up with TRBD1. V lost 5 bases, J lost 7 bases, and 6 bases stayed unmatched. The germline V gene encodes CDR1 LNHDA and CDR2 SQIVND (reference sequence). This CDR3 spans 13 amino acids. Looking up the rest from reference TRBV19 and TRBJ1-2 gives the full variable domain: DGGITQSPKYLFRKEGQNVTLSCEQNLNHDAMYWYRQDPGQGLRLIYYSQIVNDFQKGDIAEGYSVSREKKESFPLTVTSAQKNPTAFYLCASSSADRAGYTFGSGTRLTVV.

This chain links TRBV7-9 with TRBJ1-1; 7 bases are a match to TRBD1. Germline trimming cut 8 bases from V and 10 bases from J; bases unmatched to any gene: 10. Per the germline V gene, CDR1 is SEHNR and CDR2 is FQNEAQ (reference sequence). The CDR3 spans 12 residues. CDR3 protein: CASFPRGLGAFF. DNA of the CDR3: TGTGCCAGCTTCCCGAGGGGGCTAGGAGCTTTCTTT.

The chain couples TRBV27 to TRBJ2-3, with D uncertain. Germline-derived CDR1 and CDR2 are MNHEY and SMNVEV (reference sequence). Trimming took off 3 bases at V and 6 bases at J, with 13 bases between the two ends. CDR3 length equals 14 residues. The CDR3 bases are TGTGCCAGCAGTTTGGGCCCCGTGGGCGATACGCAGTATTTT. It encodes CASSLGPVGDTQYF.

The chain has TRBV7-9 and TRBJ1-4; a weak D match, TRBD1 (6 bases). The germline gives CDR1 SEHNR, CDR2 FQNEAQ (reference sequence). V was trimmed by 4 bases and J by 7 bases, leaving 13 bases between them. The CDR3 sequence is 14 residues long. The CDR3 here is CASSSPDSPEKLFF. CDR3 coding DNA: TGTGCCAGCAGCTCCCCGGACAGTCCTGAAAAACTGTTTTTT.

The CDR3 here is CASSSPPGEREKLFF. As DNA, the CDR3 is TGTGCCAGCAGTTCCCCCCCAGGGGAGAGAGAAAAACTGTTTTTT. The chain is built from TRBV28 and TRBJ1-4; tentative D call: TRBD1 (6 bases). CDR1 and CDR2 from the germline V gene are MDHEN and SYDVKM. CDR3 length: 15 amino acids. V was clipped by 4 bases and J by 8 bases, with 17 bases between them.

V gene TRBV28 combines with J gene TRBJ1-3; a weak D match, TRBD1 (6 bases). CDR1 is MDHEN and CDR2 is SYDVKM in the germline V gene. V was cut by 3 bases and J by 3 bases, with 12 bases left in between. This CDR3 comprises 15 residues. CDR3 loop: CASSFFRGGGNTIYF. The CDR3 coding sequence is TGTGCCAGCAGTTTCTTCAGGGGCGGTGGAAACACCATATATTTT.

The chain recombines TRBV28 with TRBJ1-2, with no clear D. Germline lookup yields CDR1 MDHEN and CDR2 SYDVKM. Trimming shortened V by 3 bases and J by 2 bases, and 7 bases separated the two germline ends. This CDR3 has 13 amino acids. For the CDR3, the DNA is TGTGCCAGCAGTTTCGGACTGAACTATGGCTACACCTTC. This sequence encodes CASSFGLNYGYTF.

This chain joins TRBV5-4 and TRBJ2-1; a possible D gene is TRBD2 (6 bases). CDR1 is SGHNT, CDR2 YYREEE, per germline (reference sequence). V was shortened by 2 bases and J by 0 bases, with 12 bases between the two germline ends. CDR3 length equals 16 residues. In nucleotides, the CDR3 is TGTGCCAGCAGCTTAACTAGCCCGAGCTCCTACAATGAGCAGTTCTTC. It yields the protein CASSLTSPSSYNEQFF.

This rearrangement joins TRBV25-1 to TRBJ1-6; D is perhaps TRBD1 (5 bases). CDR1 MGHDK and CDR2 SYGVNS come from the germline V gene. Trimming removed 0 bases at V and 9 bases at J, with 12 bases between. The CDR3 runs 15 residues. This chain's CDR3 is CASSEYRGGSSPLHF. The CDR3 nucleotides read TGTGCCAGCAGTGAATATAGGGGAGGGAGTTCACCCCTCCACTTT. Based on the CDR3 plus reference TRBV25-1 and TRBJ1-6, the full variable domain is EADIYQTPRYLVIGTGKKITLECSQTMGHDKMYWYQQDPGMELHLIHYSYGVNSTEKGDLSSESTVSRIRTEHFPLTLESARPSHTSQYLCASSEYRGGSSPLHFGNGTRLTVT.

The chain combines TRBV5-1 with TRBJ1-6, with 7 bases that match TRBD1. The CDR3 is 14 residues long. J lost 9 bases, V lost 1 base, and 4 bases had no gene match. Germline CDR1 reads SGHRS; CDR2 reads YFSETQ. In nucleotides, the CDR3 is TGCGCCAGCAGCTTGCAGGACAGGACTTCACCCCTCCACTTT. The encoded protein is CASSLQDRTSPLHF.

The chain combines TRBV19 with TRBJ2-1; D unclear. V was shortened by 2 bases and J by 3 bases, with 11 bases between the two germline ends. The V gene's germline CDR1 is LNHDA and CDR2 SQIVND (reference sequence). The CDR3 is 15 amino acids. CDR3 DNA sequence: TGTGCCAGTAGTATATCCCTACTCCACTACAATGAGCAGTTCTTC. The encoded protein is CASSISLLHYNEQFF.

The CDR3: CAWGGTFSGNTIYF. Written as DNA, the CDR3 is TGTGCCTGGGGCGGGACGTTCTCTGGAAACACCATATATTTT. The chain links TRBV30 to TRBJ1-3; a possible D gene is TRBD1 (5 bases). Germline CDR1 GTSNPN, CDR2 SVGIG (reference sequence). V gave up 5 bases and J gave up 0 bases, with 11 bases separating them. The CDR3 runs 14 residues.

The V gene is TRBV2, the J gene TRBJ2-7; D might be TRBD2 (6 bases). This CDR3 comprises 14 residues. V lost 5 bases, J lost 5 bases, and 16 bases lay in between. CDR1 is SNHLY, CDR2 FYNNEI, per germline. DNA for the CDR3: TGTGCCAGCAGTACTCGACTAGGTTCGAACGAGCAGTACTTC. Protein sequence: CASSTRLGSNEQYF.

The chain recombines TRBV7-9 with TRBJ1-1, with D possibly being TRBD1 (6 bases). This CDR3 spans 14 amino acids. V was trimmed by 6 bases and J by 6 bases, leaving 17 bases between them. Germline V gene sequence: CDR1 SEHNR, CDR2 FQNEAQ (reference sequence). Here the CDR3 reads CASRSGQSGPEAFF. CDR3 DNA sequence: TGTGCCAGCAGATCCGGACAGAGCGGCCCTGAAGCTTTCTTT.

The gene calls are TRBV6-6 and TRBJ2-1; TRBD2 is a possible D gene (6 bases). The CDR3 sequence is 16 residues long. CDR1 is MNHNY and CDR2 is SVGAGI in the germline V gene (reference sequence). The germline V and J ends were trimmed by 0 bases and 8 bases, with 17 bases remaining between them. The CDR3 coding sequence is TGTGCCAGCAGTTACTCGAAGGTGTGGGGAGGAGATGAGCAGTTCTTC. Translation: CASSYSKVWGGDEQFF.

The chain joins TRBV9 to TRBJ1-4; D perhaps matches TRBD1 (6 bases). Germline values: CDR1 SGDLS, CDR2 YYNGEE. This CDR3 comprises 15 residues. Deletions cut 2 bases from V and 3 bases from J, with 11 bases between. Here the CDR3 reads CASSVLDSANEKLFF. DNA of the CDR3: TGTGCCAGCAGCGTCTTGGACAGCGCTAATGAAAAACTGTTTTTT.

V and J are TRBV11-2 and TRBJ2-7, with 9 bases matching TRBD2. CDR1 and CDR2 from the germline V gene are SGHAT and FQNNGV. The CDR3 spans 15 residues. The ends lost 4 bases at V and 5 bases at J; junction bases unmatched: 9. The chain's CDR3 is CASSSRGTSRNEQYF. The CDR3 region has the DNA TGTGCCAGCAGCTCCCGAGGGACTAGCAGAAACGAGCAGTACTTC.

This clone came up once. The chain links TRBV28 to TRBJ1-2; no definite D call. The length of the CDR3 is 13 residues. The V end lost 6 bases, the J end lost 5 bases, and 13 bases lay between the germline ends. Germline loops: CDR1 MDHEN, CDR2 SYDVKM. The CDR3 DNA follows: TGTGCCAGCAGCCCGATAGTTATTTATGGCTACACCTTC. Translated, it gives CASSPIVIYGYTF.

This chain links TRBV6-4 with TRBJ1-1, with 8 bases aligning to TRBD1. The CDR3 totals 14 residues. The germline CDR1 and CDR2 sequences are MRHNA and SNTAGT. Germline trimming cut 3 bases from V and 1 base from J; bases unmatched to any gene: 1. CDR3 bases: TGTGCCAGCAGTGAAACAGGGGGGAACACTGAAGCTTTCTTT. Its translation: CASSETGGNTEAFF.

The V call is TRBV6-5, the J call TRBJ2-7; 12 bases are a match to TRBD2. CDR3 size: 16 residues. Germline CDR1 and CDR2: MNHEY and SVGAGI. With 3 bases clipped from V and 3 bases from J, the junction kept 6 bases outside the gene matches. The CDR3 sequence: CASSYGSTSGGYEQYF. The CDR3 DNA follows: TGTGCCAGCAGTTATGGCTCGACTAGCGGGGGCTACGAGCAGTACTTC.

The chain uses TRBV2 and TRBJ2-2, with 7 bases fitting TRBD2. Germline CDR1 and CDR2: SNHLY and FYNNEI. V shed 8 bases and J 5 bases; nucleotides not matched to a gene: 5. The CDR3 runs 13 residues. CDR3 loop: CASSMGGTGELFF. As DNA, the CDR3 is TGTGCCAGCTCCATGGGGGGGACCGGGGAGCTGTTTTTT.